The TCR beta chain described here comes from a study of shared clonotypes between healthy human individuals. Notes on the study in general: Clonotypes shared by all four donors outscored non-shared clonotypes in generation probability.

Healthy adults negative for HIV, lacking recent acute infections or vaccinations, served as donors. CD45RA-negative memory and CD45RA+ naive subsets were split from the CD4+ cells. The CDR3 consists of 17 residues. Germline V lookup: CDR1 MNHEY, CDR2 SMNVEV (reference sequence). The J segment lost 5 bases and the V segment lost 6 bases, leaving 16 bases of the junction unmatched. Sequenced by immunoSEQ multiplex PCR; TCRdb stores in-frame clones only, minus some. This table has 2.3 million or so clones, about 92% appearing once. In the case of this clone: Its antigen is currently unknown.

Sequencing used naive CD4+ T cells from PBMCs. Documented subset: CD45RA+ positively selected. This TCR was sampled from a man aged 18 to 29 in good health. Some clones in this sample may be carry-over from other donors' samples. The chain employs TRBV27 and TRBJ2-5; 9 nucleotides match TRBD2. The CDR3 bases are TGTGCCAGCAGGGGCCGGGGCCGGCTAGCGGGAATGGAGACCCAGTACTTC. Translation: CASRGRGRLAGMETQYF.